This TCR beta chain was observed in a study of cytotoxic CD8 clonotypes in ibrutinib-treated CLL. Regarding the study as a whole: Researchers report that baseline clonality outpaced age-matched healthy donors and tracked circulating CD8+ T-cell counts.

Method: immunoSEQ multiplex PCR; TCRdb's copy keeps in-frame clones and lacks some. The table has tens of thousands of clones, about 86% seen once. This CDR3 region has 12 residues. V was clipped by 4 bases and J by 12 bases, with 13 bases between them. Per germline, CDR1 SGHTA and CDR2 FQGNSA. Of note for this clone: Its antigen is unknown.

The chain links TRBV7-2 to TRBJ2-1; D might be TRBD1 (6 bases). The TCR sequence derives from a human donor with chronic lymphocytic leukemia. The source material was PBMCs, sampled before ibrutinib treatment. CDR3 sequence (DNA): TGTGCCAGCAGCTGGGCAAGGGGGTGGCAGTTCTTC. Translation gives CASSWARGWQFF.